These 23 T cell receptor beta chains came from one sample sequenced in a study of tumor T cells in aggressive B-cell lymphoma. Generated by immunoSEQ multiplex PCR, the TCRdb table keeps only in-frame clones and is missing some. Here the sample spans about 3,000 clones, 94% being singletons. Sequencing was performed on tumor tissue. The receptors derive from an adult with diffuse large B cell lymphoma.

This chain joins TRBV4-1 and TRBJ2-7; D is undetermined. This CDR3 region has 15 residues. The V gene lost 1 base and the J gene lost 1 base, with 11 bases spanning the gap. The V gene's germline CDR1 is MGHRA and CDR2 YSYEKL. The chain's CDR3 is CASSQGPAKSYEQYF. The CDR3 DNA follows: TGCGCCAGCAGCCAAGGGCCAGCGAAATCCTACGAGCAGTACTTC.

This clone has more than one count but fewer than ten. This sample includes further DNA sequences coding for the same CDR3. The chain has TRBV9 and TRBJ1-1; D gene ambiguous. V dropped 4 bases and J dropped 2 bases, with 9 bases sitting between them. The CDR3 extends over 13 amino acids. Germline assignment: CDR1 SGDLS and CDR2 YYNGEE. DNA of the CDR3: TGTGCCAGCAGCCCTCACTCCAACACTGAAGCTTTCTTT. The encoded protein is CASSPHSNTEAFF.

The CDR3 loop is CASSVSGTSGEETQYF. CDR3 DNA sequence: TGTGCCAGTAGTGTCTCCGGGACTAGCGGGGAGGAGACCCAGTACTTC. The chain uses TRBV19 and TRBJ2-5; 13 nucleotides align to TRBD2. Germline values: CDR1 LNHDA, CDR2 SQIVND (reference sequence). V dropped 5 bases and J dropped 5; count of bases not matched to a gene: 8. The CDR3 loop spans 16 amino acids.

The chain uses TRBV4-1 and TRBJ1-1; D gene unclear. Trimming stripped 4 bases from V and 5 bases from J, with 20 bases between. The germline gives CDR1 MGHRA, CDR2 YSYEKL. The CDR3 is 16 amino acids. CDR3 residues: CASSPIERTVGTEAFF. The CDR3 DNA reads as TGCGCCAGCAGCCCAATCGAACGGACTGTGGGGACTGAAGCTTTCTTT.

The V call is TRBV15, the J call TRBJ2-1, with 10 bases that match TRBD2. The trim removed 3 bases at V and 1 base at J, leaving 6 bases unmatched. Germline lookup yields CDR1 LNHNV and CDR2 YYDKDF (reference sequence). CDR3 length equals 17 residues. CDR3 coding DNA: TGTGCCACCAGCAGTCGGATAGCGGGAGGTTCCTACAATGAGCAGTTCTTC. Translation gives CATSSRIAGGSYNEQFF. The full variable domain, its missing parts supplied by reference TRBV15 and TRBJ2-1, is DAMVIQNPRYQVTQFGKPVTLSCSQTLNHNVMYWYQQKSSQAPKLLFHYYDKDFNNEADTPDNFQSRRPNTSFCFLDIRSPGLGDTAMYLCATSSRIAGGSYNEQFFGPGTRLTVL.

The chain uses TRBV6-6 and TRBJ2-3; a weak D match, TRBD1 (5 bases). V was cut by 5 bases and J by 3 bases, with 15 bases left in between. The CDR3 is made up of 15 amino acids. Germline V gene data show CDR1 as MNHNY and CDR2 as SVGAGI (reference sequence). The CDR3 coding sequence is TGTGCCAGCAGTGTTGGCGGACAATCTACAGATACGCAGTATTTT. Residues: CASSVGGQSTDTQYF.

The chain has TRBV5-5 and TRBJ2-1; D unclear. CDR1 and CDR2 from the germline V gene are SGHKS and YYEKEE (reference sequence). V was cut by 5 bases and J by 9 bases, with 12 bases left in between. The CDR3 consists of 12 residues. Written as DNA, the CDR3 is TGTGCCAGCAGGTTCGACTCCGCTGAGCAGTTCTTC. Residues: CASRFDSAEQFF.

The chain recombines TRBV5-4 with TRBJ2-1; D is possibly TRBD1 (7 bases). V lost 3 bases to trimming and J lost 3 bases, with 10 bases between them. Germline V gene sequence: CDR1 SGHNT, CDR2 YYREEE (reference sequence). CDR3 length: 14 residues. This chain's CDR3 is CASSWGDSYNEQFF. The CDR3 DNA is TGTGCCAGCAGCTGGGGGGACAGCTACAATGAGCAGTTCTTC.

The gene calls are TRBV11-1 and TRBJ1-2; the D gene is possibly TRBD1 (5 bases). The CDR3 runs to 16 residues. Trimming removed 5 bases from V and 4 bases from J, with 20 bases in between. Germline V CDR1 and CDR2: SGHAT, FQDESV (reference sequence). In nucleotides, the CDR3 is TGTGCCAGCAGCAGCGGGACGGCAGCCCTCGGCTATGGCTACACCTTC. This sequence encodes CASSSGTAALGYGYTF.

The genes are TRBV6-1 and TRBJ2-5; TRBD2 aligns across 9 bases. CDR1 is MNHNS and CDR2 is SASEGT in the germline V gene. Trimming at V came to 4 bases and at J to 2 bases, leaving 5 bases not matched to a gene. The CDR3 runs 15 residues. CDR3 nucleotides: TGTGCCAGCAGTGTACTAGCGGGCCTACAAGAGACCCAGTACTTC. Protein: CASSVLAGLQETQYF.

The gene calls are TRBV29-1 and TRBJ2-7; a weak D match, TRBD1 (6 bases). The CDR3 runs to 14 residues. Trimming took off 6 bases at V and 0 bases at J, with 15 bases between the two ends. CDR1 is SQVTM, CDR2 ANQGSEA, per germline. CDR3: CSVSGQSSSYEQYF. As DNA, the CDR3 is TGCAGCGTCTCCGGACAGTCGAGCTCCTACGAGCAGTACTTC.

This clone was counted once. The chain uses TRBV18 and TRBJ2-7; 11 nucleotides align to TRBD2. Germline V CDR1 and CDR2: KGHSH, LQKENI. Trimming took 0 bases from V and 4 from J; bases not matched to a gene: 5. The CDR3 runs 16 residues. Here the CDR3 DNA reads TGTGCCAGCTCACCACCTTTAGCGGGGGGGATGTACGAGCAGTACTTC. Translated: CASSPPLAGGMYEQYF.

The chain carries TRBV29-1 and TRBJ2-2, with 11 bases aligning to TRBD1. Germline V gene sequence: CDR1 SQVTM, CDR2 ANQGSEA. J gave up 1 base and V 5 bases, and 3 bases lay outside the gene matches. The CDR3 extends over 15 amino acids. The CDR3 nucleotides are TGCAGCGTTTCCGGGACAGGGGGGAACACCGGGGAGCTGTTTTTT. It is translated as CSVSGTGGNTGELFF.

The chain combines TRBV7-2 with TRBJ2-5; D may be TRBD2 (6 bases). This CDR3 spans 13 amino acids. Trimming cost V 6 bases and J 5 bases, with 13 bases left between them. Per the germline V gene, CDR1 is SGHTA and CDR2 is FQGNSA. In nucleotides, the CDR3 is TGTGCCAGCAGACTAAATCGGGGGGAGACCCAGTACTTC. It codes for CASRLNRGETQYF. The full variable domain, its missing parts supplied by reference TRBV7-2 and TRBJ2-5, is GAGVSQSPSNKVTEKGKDVELRCDPISGHTALYWYRQSLGQGLEFLIYFQGNSAPDKSGLPSDRFSAERTGGSVSTLTIQRTQQEDSAVYLCASRLNRGETQYFGPGTRLLVL.

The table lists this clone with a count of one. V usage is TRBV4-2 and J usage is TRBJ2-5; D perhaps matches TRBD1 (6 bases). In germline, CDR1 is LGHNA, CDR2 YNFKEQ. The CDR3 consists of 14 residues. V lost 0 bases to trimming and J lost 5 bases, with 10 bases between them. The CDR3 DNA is TGTGCCAGCAGCCAAGAGAGAAGGGGGGAGACCCAGTACTTC. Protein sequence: CASSQERRGETQYF.

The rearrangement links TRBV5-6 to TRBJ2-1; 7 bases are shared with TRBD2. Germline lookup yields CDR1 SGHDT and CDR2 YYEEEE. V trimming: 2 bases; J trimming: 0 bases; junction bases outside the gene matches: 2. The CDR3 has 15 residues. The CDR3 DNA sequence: TGTGCCAGCAGCTTATTAGCGGGCTCCTACAATGAGCAGTTCTTC. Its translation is CASSLLAGSYNEQFF.

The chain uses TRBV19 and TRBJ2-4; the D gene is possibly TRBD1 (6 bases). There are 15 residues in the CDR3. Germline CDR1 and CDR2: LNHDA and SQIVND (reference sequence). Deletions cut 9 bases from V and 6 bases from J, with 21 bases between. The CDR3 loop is CASSTPGHNGNIQYF. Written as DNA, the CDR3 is TGTGCCAGCTCTACACCGGGACATAACGGAAACATTCAGTACTTC.

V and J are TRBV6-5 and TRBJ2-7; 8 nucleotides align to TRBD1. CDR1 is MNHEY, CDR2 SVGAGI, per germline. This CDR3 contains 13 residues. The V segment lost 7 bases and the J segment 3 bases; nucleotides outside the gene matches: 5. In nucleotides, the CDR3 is TGTGCCAGCACGCAGGGGGCATTCTACGAGCAGTACTTC. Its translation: CASTQGAFYEQYF.

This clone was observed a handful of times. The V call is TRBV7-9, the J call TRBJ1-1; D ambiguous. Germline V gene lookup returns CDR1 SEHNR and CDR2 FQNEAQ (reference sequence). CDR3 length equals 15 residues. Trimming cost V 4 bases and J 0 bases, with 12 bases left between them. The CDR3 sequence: CASSSGLMMNTEAFF. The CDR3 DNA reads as TGTGCCAGCAGCTCAGGTCTGATGATGAACACTGAAGCTTTCTTT. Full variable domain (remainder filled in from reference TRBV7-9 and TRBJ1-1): DTGVSQNPRHKITKRGQNVTFRCDPISEHNRLYWYRQTLGQGPEFLTYFQNEAQLEKSRLLSDRFSAERPKGSFSTLEIQRTEQGDSAMYLCASSSGLMMNTEAFFGQGTRLTVV.

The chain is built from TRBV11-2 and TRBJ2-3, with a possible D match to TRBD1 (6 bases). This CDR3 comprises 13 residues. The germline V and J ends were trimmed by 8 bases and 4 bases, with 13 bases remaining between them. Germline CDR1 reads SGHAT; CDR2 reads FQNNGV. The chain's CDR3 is CASRANRADTQYF. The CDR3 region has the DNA TGTGCCAGCCGAGCCAACAGGGCAGATACGCAGTATTTT.

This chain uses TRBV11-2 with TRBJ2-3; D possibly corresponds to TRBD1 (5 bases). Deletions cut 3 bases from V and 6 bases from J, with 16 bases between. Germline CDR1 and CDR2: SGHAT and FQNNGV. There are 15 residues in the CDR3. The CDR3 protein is CASSLDTGGVDTQYF. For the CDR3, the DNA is TGTGCCAGCAGCTTGGACACCGGCGGAGTGGATACGCAGTATTTT.

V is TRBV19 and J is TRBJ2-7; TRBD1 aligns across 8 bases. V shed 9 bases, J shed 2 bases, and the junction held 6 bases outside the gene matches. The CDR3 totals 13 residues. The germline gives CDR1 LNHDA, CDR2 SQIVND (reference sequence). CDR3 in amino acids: CASHDRGPYEQYF. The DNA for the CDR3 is TGTGCCAGCCATGACAGGGGCCCCTACGAGCAGTACTTC.

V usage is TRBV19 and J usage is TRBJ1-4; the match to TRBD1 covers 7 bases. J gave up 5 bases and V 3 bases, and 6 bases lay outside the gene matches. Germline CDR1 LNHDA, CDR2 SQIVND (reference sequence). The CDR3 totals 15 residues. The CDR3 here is CASSIRTGPNEKLFF. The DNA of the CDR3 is TGTGCCAGTAGTATTCGGACAGGCCCGAATGAAAAACTGTTTTTT.